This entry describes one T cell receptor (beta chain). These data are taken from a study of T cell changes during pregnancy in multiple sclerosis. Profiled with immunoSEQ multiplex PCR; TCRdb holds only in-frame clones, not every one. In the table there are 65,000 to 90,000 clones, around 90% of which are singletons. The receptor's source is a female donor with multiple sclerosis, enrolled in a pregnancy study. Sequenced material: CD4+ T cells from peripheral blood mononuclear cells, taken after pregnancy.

The DNA of the CDR3 is TGTGCCAGCAGTCCACTAAACAGACAGGGCGGGGAGACCCAGTACTTC. Amino acids: CASSPLNRQGGETQYF. The chain combines TRBV7-8 with TRBJ2-5, with 7 bases lining up with TRBD1. Germline assignment: CDR1 SGHVS and CDR2 FQNEAQ. V lost 6 bases to trimming and J lost 5 bases; unmatched junction nucleotides: 15. The CDR3 contains 16 residues.